This T cell receptor (beta chain) appears in the sequencing data of a study of blood T cell repertoires in COVID-19. As for the study in general: From T cells, B-cell-depleted T cells, or PBMCs came the material, which was cDNA or gDNA.

The CDR3 is made up of 15 amino acids. The germline V gene has CDR1 SGHNT and CDR2 YYREEE (reference sequence). With 4 bases clipped from V and 4 bases from J, the junction kept 10 bases outside the gene matches. Clones were sequenced by immunoSEQ multiplex PCR, and TCRdb holds only the in-frame ones, with some missing. Of 140,000 or so clones listed, about 85% are singletons. The origin of this receptor is a human donor with acute or convalescent COVID-19. The donor label of this sample is uncertain. Sequencing input: peripheral blood. The V gene is TRBV5-4, the J gene TRBJ1-2; 7 bases are a match to TRBD1. The CDR3 sequence is CASSPGDSDGYGYTF. CDR3 DNA sequence: TGTGCCAGCAGCCCCGGGGACAGCGACGGCTATGGCTACACCTTC.